The 30 T cell receptor beta chains presented below share a single source sample, sequenced in a study of cytomegalovirus exposure and HLA in healthy donors. Produced via immunoSEQ multiplex PCR; TCRdb's table is partial and in-frame only. The data show about 130,000 clones, roughly 79% seen once. Specimen: PBMCs. These receptors originate from a man aged 25 to 45 in good health and CMV-seropositive.

The CDR3 sequence: CASSLQVSQGKLPLHF. As DNA, the CDR3 is TGTGCCAGCAGCCTACAGGTTTCGCAAGGGAAATTGCCCCTCCACTTT. J is TRBJ1-6 and V is TRBV27, with D possibly matching TRBD1 (5 bases). This CDR3 comprises 16 residues. Germline values: CDR1 MNHEY, CDR2 SMNVEV (reference sequence). Trimming cost V 6 bases and J 13 bases, with 25 bases left between them.

This clone was picked up a small number of times. J is TRBJ2-7 and V is TRBV14; the match to TRBD1 covers 9 bases. The germline V gene has CDR1 SGHDN and CDR2 FVKESK. The CDR3 has 15 residues. V gave up 4 bases and J gave up 6 bases; unmatched junction bases: 10. Here the CDR3 DNA reads TGTGCCAGCAGCCTCGGGGGGACAGGGTACCGCGAGCAGTACTTC. Translating it yields CASSLGGTGYREQYF.

The CDR3 sequence is CATRDRGHTEAFF. In DNA form, the CDR3 reads TGTGCCACCCGGGACAGGGGGCACACTGAAGCTTTCTTT. The chain couples TRBV19 to TRBJ1-1, with 12 bases fitting TRBD1. CDR1 is LNHDA and CDR2 is SQIVND in the germline V gene (reference sequence). Unmatched junction bases numbered 3, after V lost 10 bases and J lost 3 bases. The CDR3 runs 13 residues.

This rearrangement joins TRBV29-1 to TRBJ1-1, with 7 bases that match TRBD1. The CDR3 has 13 amino acids. Trimming took 3 bases from V and 11 from J; bases not matched to a gene: 12. CDR1 SQVTM and CDR2 ANQGSEA come from the germline V gene. Here the CDR3 DNA reads TGCAGCGTTGATCGACAGGGAGACAGCAGGGCTTTCTTT. Translated: CSVDRQGDSRAFF.

This clone was counted a few times. The rearrangement uses TRBV4-2 and TRBJ2-1, with 13 bases lining up with TRBD2. This CDR3 has 15 amino acids. The germline CDR1 and CDR2 sequences are LGHNA and YNFKEQ. The V segment lost 4 bases and the J segment 14 bases; nucleotides outside the gene matches: 11. CDR3 in DNA: TGTGCCAGCAGCCTTCCCGGGACTAGCGGGACCAAAGAGTTCTTC. This sequence encodes CASSLPGTSGTKEFF.

This rearrangement joins TRBV6-6 to TRBJ2-3; the match to TRBD2 covers 8 bases. CDR1 is MNHNY and CDR2 is SVGAGI in the germline V gene (reference sequence). J lost 4 bases, V lost 3 bases, and 6 bases had no gene match. This CDR3 has 15 amino acids. CDR3 protein: CASSYAGGRADTQYF. The CDR3 nucleotides are TGTGCCAGCAGTTATGCGGGGGGAAGGGCAGATACGCAGTATTTT.

The chain couples TRBV5-1 to TRBJ2-3; D call uncertain. The length of the CDR3 is 16 residues. Trimming left V 4 bases short and J 0 bases short, with 15 bases between. Germline V CDR1 and CDR2: SGHRS, YFSETQ. The CDR3 spells CASSVNRVLSTDTQYF. In DNA form, the CDR3 reads TGCGCCAGCAGCGTGAACCGGGTCCTTAGCACAGATACGCAGTATTTT.

The chain uses TRBV5-1 and TRBJ2-2; weak D call: TRBD1 (6 bases). The V end was cut by 5 bases, the J end by 6 bases, with 8 bases between. The CDR3 has 12 amino acids. Germline values: CDR1 SGHRS, CDR2 YFSETQ. The CDR3 bases are TGCGCCAGCAGTGACAGGCCCGGGGAGCTGTTTTTT. It specifies CASSDRPGELFF.

The chain couples TRBV6-1 to TRBJ2-7, with TRBD1 matching 7 bases. Germline CDR1 is MNHNS and CDR2 is SASEGT. This CDR3 spans 14 amino acids. Unmatched junction bases numbered 10, after V lost 6 bases and J lost 5 bases. The DNA of the CDR3 is TGTGCCAGCAGGGATCCAGGGGGAACTCACGAGCAGTACTTC. The encoded protein is CASRDPGGTHEQYF.

The genes are TRBV7-2 and TRBJ2-3; no clear D. Between the trimmed V and J ends, which lost 5 bases and 0 bases, there was a span of 12 bases. This CDR3 has 15 amino acids. In germline, CDR1 is SGHTA, CDR2 FQGNSA. The CDR3 bases are TGTGCCAGCAGCCTCGGCCAGCGCAGCACAGATACGCAGTATTTT. Its translation is CASSLGQRSTDTQYF.

This clone was observed a single time. The rearrangement joins TRBV5-1 to TRBJ2-1; D is unclear. The CDR3 totals 16 residues. The V end lost 4 bases, the J end lost 4 bases, and 18 bases lay between the germline ends. Germline loops: CDR1 SGHRS, CDR2 YFSETQ. CDR3 sequence (DNA): TGCGCCAGCAGCCCGAACCAGGCTAACTCTTACAATGAGCAGTTCTTC. As protein: CASSPNQANSYNEQFF.

The V and J genes are TRBV19 and TRBJ1-3; 10 positions agree with TRBD1. The CDR3 spans 15 residues. Trimming at V came to 6 bases and at J to 7 bases, leaving 9 bases not matched to a gene. CDR1 and CDR2 (germline): LNHDA, SQIVND (reference sequence). In DNA, the CDR3 is TGTGCCAGTAGGCCGGGACAGGGGAGCAGCAACACCATATATTTT. Its translation is CASRPGQGSSNTIYF.

The chain's CDR3 is CASSSRGRKTQYF. DNA of the CDR3: TGTGCCAGCAGTAGCAGGGGGCGAAAGACCCAGTACTTC. The chain has TRBV6-1 and TRBJ2-5, with 8 bases lining up with TRBD1. CDR1 and CDR2 from the germline V gene are MNHNS and SASEGT. There are 13 residues in the CDR3. The V and J ends lost 5 bases and 6 bases, in that order; junction bases with no gene match: 5.

This sequence joins TRBV11-2 and TRBJ2-2; D is possibly TRBD2 (6 bases). V gave up 6 bases and J gave up 4 bases, with 9 bases separating them. Germline-derived CDR1 and CDR2 are SGHAT and FQNNGV. The CDR3 spans 13 residues. CDR3 nucleotides: TGTGCCAGCAGGCGGAGGGGCACCGGGGAGCTGTTTTTT. It encodes CASRRRGTGELFF.

This clone was recorded once. The chain couples TRBV2 to TRBJ2-3, with TRBD2 matching 9 bases. The CDR3 is 15 residues long. Per the germline V gene, CDR1 is SNHLY and CDR2 is FYNNEI. Trimming took 7 bases from V and 4 from J; bases not matched to a gene: 9. The CDR3 is CASNLRGGAADTQYF. DNA of the CDR3: TGTGCCAGCAACCTCCGCGGGGGGGCCGCAGATACGCAGTATTTT.

The CDR3 sequence: CSARGGDTQYF. DNA for the CDR3: TGCAGTGCTAGAGGAGGGGATACGCAGTATTTT. The chain is built from TRBV20-1 and TRBJ2-3, with a tentative D call TRBD2 (5 bases). CDR1 and CDR2 (germline): DFQATT, SNEGSKA (reference sequence). The CDR3 has 11 residues. Trimming pared 1 base from V and 6 bases from J, leaving 5 bases between.

J is TRBJ1-1 and V is TRBV9; D is uncertain. Germline V CDR1 and CDR2: SGDLS, YYNGEE. There are 14 residues in the CDR3. V dropped 4 bases and J dropped 3 bases, with 13 bases sitting between them. The CDR3 loop is CASSSAIGDTEAFF. CDR3 nucleotide sequence: TGTGCCAGCAGCTCTGCTATCGGGGACACTGAAGCTTTCTTT.

The V gene is TRBV18, the J gene TRBJ2-3; D might be TRBD2 (5 bases). CDR3 length equals 14 residues. Looked up from germline, CDR1 is KGHSH and CDR2 is LQKENI. The V gene lost 5 bases and the J gene lost 5 bases, with 14 bases spanning the gap. The CDR3 spells CASSSQRTQDTQYF. The CDR3 coding sequence is TGTGCCAGCTCATCGCAACGGACTCAAGATACGCAGTATTTT.

The chain's CDR3 is CASSVWSANYGYTF. In DNA form, the CDR3 reads TGTGCCAGCAGTGTATGGTCAGCTAACTATGGCTACACCTTC. This sequence joins TRBV6-1 and TRBJ1-2; D uncertain. The germline V and J ends were trimmed by 4 bases and 0 bases, with 9 bases remaining between them. The CDR3 sequence is 14 residues long. The germline CDR1 and CDR2 sequences are MNHNS and SASEGT.

CDR3 nucleotide sequence: TGTGCCAGCAGCCCGTCCCGGGACAGGGGATATGGCTACACCTTC. Translating gives CASSPSRDRGYGYTF. V is TRBV5-6 and J is TRBJ1-2; 10 bases align to TRBD1. The CDR3 runs to 15 residues. Germline trimming cut 4 bases from V and 5 bases from J; bases unmatched to any gene: 8. Germline CDR1 is SGHDT and CDR2 is YYEEEE.

This chain uses TRBV30 with TRBJ1-5; D ambiguous. Germline V gene lookup returns CDR1 GTSNPN and CDR2 SVGIG (reference sequence). The CDR3 has 13 residues. The V gene lost 1 base and the J gene lost 9 bases, with 13 bases spanning the gap. DNA of the CDR3: TGTGCCTGGAGTGCGGCCGAAGAGGGGCCCCAGCATTTT. As protein: CAWSAAEEGPQHF.

This clone appeared many times. This sequence joins TRBV2 and TRBJ1-2; D is undetermined. Trimming took off 3 bases at V and 4 bases at J, with 9 bases between the two ends. The germline gives CDR1 SNHLY, CDR2 FYNNEI. This CDR3 comprises 13 residues. CDR3 region: CASSDGEAYGYTF. As DNA, the CDR3 is TGTGCCAGCAGTGATGGGGAGGCCTATGGCTACACCTTC. The complete variable domain, with remaining parts taken from reference TRBV2 and TRBJ1-2, reads EPEVTQTPSHQVTQMGQEVILRCVPISNHLYFYWYRQILGQKVEFLVSFYNNEISEKSEIFDDQFSVERPDGSNFTLKIRSTKLEDSAMYFCASSDGEAYGYTFGSGTRLTVV.

The chain uses TRBV5-1 and TRBJ2-1; 12 nucleotides align to TRBD2. CDR1 and CDR2 (germline): SGHRS, YFSETQ. The CDR3 contains 16 residues. V trimming: 2 bases; J trimming: 9 bases; junction bases outside the gene matches: 9. Written as DNA, the CDR3 is TGCGCCAGCAGCTTCCGGCTAGCGGGAGGGCTAGGTGAGCAGTTCTTC. It translates to CASSFRLAGGLGEQFF. Drawing the rest from reference TRBV5-1 and TRBJ2-1, the complete variable domain is KAGVTQTPRYLIKTRGQQVTLSCSPISGHRSVSWYQQTPGQGLQFLFEYFSETQRNKGNFPGRFSGRQFSNSRSEMNVSTLELGDSALYLCASSFRLAGGLGEQFFGPGTRLTVL.

This rearrangement joins TRBV5-4 to TRBJ2-2, with 9 bases aligning to TRBD1. Germline V gene sequence: CDR1 SGHNT, CDR2 YYREEE (reference sequence). V gave up 4 bases and J gave up 7 bases; unmatched junction bases: 2. The CDR3 has 13 amino acids. The CDR3 DNA is TGTGCCAGCAGCCTGGGACAGGGCGGGGAGCTGTTTTTT. Amino acids: CASSLGQGGELFF.

This chain uses TRBV7-3 with TRBJ1-2, with TRBD1 identical over 7 bases. Trimming removed 2 bases from V and 8 bases from J; junction bases left unmatched: 14. CDR1 is SGHTA, CDR2 FQGTGA, per germline. The CDR3 runs 16 residues. CDR3 nucleotides: TGTGCCAGCAGCTTATCTCCACAGGGGCTCCCCGGGGGCTACACCTTC. Translating gives CASSLSPQGLPGGYTF.

This clone was recorded many times. This sequence joins TRBV11-3 and TRBJ2-1; the match to TRBD2 covers 7 bases. This CDR3 region has 15 residues. Germline CDR1 SGHNT, CDR2 YENEEA. The ends lost 3 bases at V and 2 bases at J; junction bases unmatched: 4. This CDR3 reads CASSLGGSTYNEQFF. The CDR3 region has the DNA TGTGCCAGCAGCTTGGGGGGGAGTACCTACAATGAGCAGTTCTTC. The full variable domain, completed using reference TRBV11-3 and TRBJ2-1, is EAGVVQSPRYKIIEKKQPVAFWCNPISGHNTLYWYLQNLGQGPELLIRYENEEAVDDSQLPKDRFSAERLKGVDSTLKIQPAELGDSAVYLCASSLGGSTYNEQFFGPGTRLTVL.

The chain is built from TRBV7-7 and TRBJ2-2; perhaps TRBD1 as D (6 bases). The V end was cut by 5 bases, the J end by 2 bases, with 15 bases between. Germline values: CDR1 SSHAT, CDR2 FNYEAQ (reference sequence). The CDR3 covers 16 residues. CDR3 in DNA: TGTGCCAGCAGCGCGGCCGGGACACCTAACACCGGGGAGCTGTTTTTT. Protein product: CASSAAGTPNTGELFF.

This chain links TRBV5-1 with TRBJ2-1; no clear D gene. Germline V CDR1 and CDR2: SGHRS, YFSETQ. V lost 0 bases and J lost 4, with 5 bases in between. This CDR3 is built from 13 residues. CDR3 protein: CASSLVAYNEQFF. In nucleotides, the CDR3 is TGCGCCAGCAGCTTGGTGGCATACAATGAGCAGTTCTTC.

This chain links TRBV19 with TRBJ2-7; D is possibly TRBD2 (6 bases). This CDR3 spans 15 amino acids. In germline, CDR1 is LNHDA, CDR2 SQIVND (reference sequence). V was cut by 0 bases and J by 2 bases, with 11 bases left in between. CDR3 coding DNA: TGTGCCAGTAGTATAGAATCAGGACTAACCTACGAGCAGTACTTC. It yields the protein CASSIESGLTYEQYF.

Points on this clone: The junction and the germline gene differ at one end; a read error may be behind it. The V and J genes are TRBV19 and TRBJ1-4, with a possible D match to TRBD1 (5 bases). The CDR3 has 16 residues. Germline-derived CDR1 and CDR2 are LNHDA and SQIVND (reference sequence). This CDR3 reads CASSIGRTPQDEKLFF. CDR3 DNA: TGTGCCAGCAGTATCGGTAGGACGCCACAGGACGAAAAACTGTTTTTT.